A selection of T cell receptor beta chains follows, all from one sample in a study of blood T cell repertoires in COVID-19. Clones were sequenced by immunoSEQ multiplex PCR, and TCRdb holds only the in-frame ones, with some missing. The table shows some 88,000 clones, with about nine tenths occurring only once. Sequenced input: peripheral blood. Receptors were obtained from a human donor with active COVID-19. The donor label of this sample is uncertain. The CDR3 runs from the conserved cysteine through the conserved F or W. The order of the fields is D gene, J gene, V gene, CDR3 protein. A D gene is named only where the DNA matches it firmly.

D: TRBD2; J: TRBJ2-1; V: TRBV9; CDR3: CASGEGDEQFF
D: TRBD1; J: TRBJ2-7; V: TRBV6-6; CDR3: CAARDRGLEQYF
D: NA; J: TRBJ2-3; V: TRBV4-3; CDR3: CASSQMRGGLQDTQYF
D: NA; J: TRBJ1-2; V: TRBV6-5; CDR3: CASSYGAGNGYTF
D: TRBD2; J: TRBJ2-1; V: TRBV20-1; CDR3: CSASGLAGGRAYNEQFF
D: NA; J: TRBJ2-3; V: TRBV9; CDR3: CASSSAGLASTDTQYF
D: NA; J: TRBJ1-1; V: TRBV7-9; CDR3: CASRRSFEAFF
D: TRBD2; J: TRBJ2-7; V: TRBV5-4; CDR3: CASSLELAAPYEQYF
D: TRBD1; J: TRBJ2-2; V: TRBV5-8; CDR3: CASSPWDRGTGELFF
D: TRBD2; J: TRBJ2-1; V: TRBV4-1; CDR3: CASSPTSGGAYEQFF
D: NA; J: TRBJ1-4; V: TRBV5-8; CDR3: CASSRTGGLSGKLFF
D: TRBD1; J: TRBJ1-1; V: TRBV2; CDR3: CASRLDRYTEAFF
D: TRBD2; J: TRBJ2-3; V: TRBV24-1; CDR3: CATSDSGGAFTDTQYF
D: TRBD1; J: TRBJ2-7; V: TRBV27; CDR3: CASATGGGYEQYF
D: NA; J: TRBJ1-5; V: TRBV5-6; CDR3: CASSIGELRLSNQPQHF
D: NA; J: TRBJ2-2; V: TRBV12-3/TRBV12-4; CDR3: CASSLVGAGELFF
D: NA; J: TRBJ2-1; V: TRBV5-8; CDR3: CASSLGAAGPYNEQFF
D: TRBD2; J: TRBJ2-2; V: TRBV2; CDR3: CASSENVGGAGELFF
D: NA; J: TRBJ1-1; V: TRBV27; CDR3: CASSLSRGGLHTEAFF
D: NA; J: TRBJ1-4; V: TRBV25-1; CDR3: CASSPGRGAREKLFF
D: TRBD1; J: TRBJ1-1; V: TRBV5-1; CDR3: CASSLPGQGSEAFF
D: NA; J: TRBJ2-7; V: TRBV5-1; CDR3: CASSLEGDESYEQYF
D: NA; J: TRBJ1-6; V: TRBV3-1/TRBV3-2; CDR3: CASSQASHNSPLHF